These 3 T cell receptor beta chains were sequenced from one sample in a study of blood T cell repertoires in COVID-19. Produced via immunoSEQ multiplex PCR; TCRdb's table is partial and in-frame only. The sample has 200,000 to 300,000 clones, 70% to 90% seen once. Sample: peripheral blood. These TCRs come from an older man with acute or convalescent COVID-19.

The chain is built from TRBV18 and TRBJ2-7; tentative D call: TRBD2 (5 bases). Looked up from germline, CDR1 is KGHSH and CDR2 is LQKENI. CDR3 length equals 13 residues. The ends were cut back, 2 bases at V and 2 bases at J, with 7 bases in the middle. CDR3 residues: CASSPEGAYEQYF. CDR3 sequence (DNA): TGTGCCAGCTCACCAGAGGGTGCCTACGAGCAGTACTTC.

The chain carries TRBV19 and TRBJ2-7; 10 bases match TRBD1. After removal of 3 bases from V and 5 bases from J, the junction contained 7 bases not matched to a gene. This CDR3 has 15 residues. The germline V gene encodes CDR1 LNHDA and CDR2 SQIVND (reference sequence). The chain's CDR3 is CASSILDRGIHEQYF. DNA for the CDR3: TGTGCCAGTAGTATCTTGGACAGGGGGATCCACGAGCAGTACTTC.

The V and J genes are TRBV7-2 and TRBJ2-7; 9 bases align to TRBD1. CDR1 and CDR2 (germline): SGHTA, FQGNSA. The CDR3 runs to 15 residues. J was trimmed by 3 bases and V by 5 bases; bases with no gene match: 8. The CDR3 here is CASSIQGASVYEQYF. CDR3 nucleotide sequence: TGTGCCAGCAGCATACAGGGGGCTTCTGTCTACGAGCAGTACTTC.